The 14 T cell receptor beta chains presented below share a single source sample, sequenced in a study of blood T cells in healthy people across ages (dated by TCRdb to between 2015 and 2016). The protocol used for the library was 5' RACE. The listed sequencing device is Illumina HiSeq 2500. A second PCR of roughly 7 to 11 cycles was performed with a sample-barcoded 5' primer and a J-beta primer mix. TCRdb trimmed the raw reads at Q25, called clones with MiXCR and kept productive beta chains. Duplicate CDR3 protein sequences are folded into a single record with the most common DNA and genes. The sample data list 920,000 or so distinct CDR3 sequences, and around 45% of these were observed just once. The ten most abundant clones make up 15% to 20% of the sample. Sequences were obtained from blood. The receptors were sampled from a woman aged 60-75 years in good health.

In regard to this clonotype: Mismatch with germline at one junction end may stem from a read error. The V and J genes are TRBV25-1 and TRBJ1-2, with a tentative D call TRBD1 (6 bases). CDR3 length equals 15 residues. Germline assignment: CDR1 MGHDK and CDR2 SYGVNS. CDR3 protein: CASSELGGAIYGHTF. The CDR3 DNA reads TGTGCCAGCAGTGAATTGGGGGGGGCGATCTATGGCCACACCTTC.

DNA for the CDR3: TGTGCCAGCAGGATCTCCGGACTAGCGGGAATCTACGAGCAGTACTTC. Its translation: CASRISGLAGIYEQYF. The rearrangement joins TRBV6-2 or TRBV6-3 to TRBJ2-7; 12 nucleotides match TRBD2. V gave up 6 bases and J gave up 3 bases; unmatched junction bases: 9. Germline loops: CDR1 MNHEY, CDR2 SVGEGT. The CDR3 loop spans 16 amino acids.

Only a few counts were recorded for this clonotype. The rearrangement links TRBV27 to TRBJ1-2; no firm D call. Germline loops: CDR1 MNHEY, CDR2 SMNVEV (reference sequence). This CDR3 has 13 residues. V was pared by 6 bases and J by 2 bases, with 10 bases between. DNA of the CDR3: TGTGCCAGCAGCCCTCAGATAAACTATGGCTACACCTTC. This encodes CASSPQINYGYTF.

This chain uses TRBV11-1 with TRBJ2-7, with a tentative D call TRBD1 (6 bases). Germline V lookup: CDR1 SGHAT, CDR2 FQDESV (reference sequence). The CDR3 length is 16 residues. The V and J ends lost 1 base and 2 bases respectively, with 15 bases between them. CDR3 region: CASSLDLQGNAYEQYF. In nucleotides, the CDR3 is TGTGCCAGCAGCTTAGACCTACAGGGAAATGCCTACGAGCAGTACTTC.

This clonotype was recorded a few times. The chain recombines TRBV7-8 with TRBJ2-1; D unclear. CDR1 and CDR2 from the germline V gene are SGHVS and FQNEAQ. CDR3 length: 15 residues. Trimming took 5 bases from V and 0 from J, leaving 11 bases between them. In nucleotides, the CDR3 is TGTGCCAGCAGCATGACCACCGGCTCCTACAATGAGCAGTTCTTC. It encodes CASSMTTGSYNEQFF. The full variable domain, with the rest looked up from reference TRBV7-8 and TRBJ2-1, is GAGVSQSPRYKVAKRGQDVALRCDPISGHVSLFWYQQALGQGPEFLTYFQNEAQLDKSGLPSDRFFAERPEGSVSTLKIQRTQQEDSAVYLCASSMTTGSYNEQFFGPGTRLTVL.

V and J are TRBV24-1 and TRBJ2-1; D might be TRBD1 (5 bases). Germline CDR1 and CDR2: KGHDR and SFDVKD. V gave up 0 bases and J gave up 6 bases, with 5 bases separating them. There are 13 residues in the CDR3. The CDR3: CATSDLGANEQFF. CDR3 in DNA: TGTGCCACCAGTGATTTGGGGGCCAATGAGCAGTTCTTC.

CDR3 in amino acids: CASSLARGRSNQPQHF. The CDR3 nucleotides are TGTGCCAGCAGTTTGGCCAGGGGAAGAAGCAATCAGCCCCAGCATTTT. The chain carries TRBV28 and TRBJ1-5; D perhaps matches TRBD1 (6 bases). The germline V and J ends were trimmed by 3 bases and 1 base, with 13 bases remaining between them. Germline CDR1 and CDR2: MDHEN and SYDVKM. The CDR3 consists of 16 residues.

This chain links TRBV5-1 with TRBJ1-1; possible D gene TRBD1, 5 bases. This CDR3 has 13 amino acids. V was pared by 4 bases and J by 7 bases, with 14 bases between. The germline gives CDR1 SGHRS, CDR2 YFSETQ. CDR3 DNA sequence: TGCGCCAGCAGCACCGGGGACGGTTATGAAGCTTTCTTT. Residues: CASSTGDGYEAFF.

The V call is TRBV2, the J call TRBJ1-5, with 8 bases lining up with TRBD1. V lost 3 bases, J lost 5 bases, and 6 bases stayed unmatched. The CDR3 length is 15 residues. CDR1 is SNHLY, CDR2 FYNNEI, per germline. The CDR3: CASSDPDREDQPQHF. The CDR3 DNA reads TGTGCCAGCAGTGACCCGGACAGGGAGGATCAGCCCCAGCATTTT.

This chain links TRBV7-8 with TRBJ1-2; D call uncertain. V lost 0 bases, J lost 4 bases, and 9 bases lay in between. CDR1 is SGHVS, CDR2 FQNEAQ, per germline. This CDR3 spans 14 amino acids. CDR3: CASSLALSSYGYTF. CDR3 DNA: TGTGCCAGCAGCTTAGCGTTGTCGAGCTATGGCTACACCTTC.

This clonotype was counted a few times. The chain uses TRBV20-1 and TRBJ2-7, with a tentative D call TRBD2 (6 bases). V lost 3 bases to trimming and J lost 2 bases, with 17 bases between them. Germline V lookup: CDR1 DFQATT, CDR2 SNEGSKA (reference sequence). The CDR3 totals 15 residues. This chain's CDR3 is CSASDPAGSTYEQYF. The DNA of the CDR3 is TGCAGTGCTAGTGATCCAGCGGGTTCGACCTACGAGCAGTACTTC.

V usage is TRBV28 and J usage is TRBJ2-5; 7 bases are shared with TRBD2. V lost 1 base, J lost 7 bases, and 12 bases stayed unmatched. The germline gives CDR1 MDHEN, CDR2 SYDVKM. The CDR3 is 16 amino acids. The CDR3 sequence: CASSLSPQLAPATQYF. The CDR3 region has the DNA TGTGCCAGCAGTTTATCCCCGCAACTAGCGCCTGCGACCCAGTACTTC.

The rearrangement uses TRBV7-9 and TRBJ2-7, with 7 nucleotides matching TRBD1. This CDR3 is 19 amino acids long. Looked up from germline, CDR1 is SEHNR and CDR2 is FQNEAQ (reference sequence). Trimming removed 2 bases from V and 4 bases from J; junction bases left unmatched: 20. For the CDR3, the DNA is TGTGCCAGCAGCTTAAATGGGACAGTCAGATGGAAGGGTGGTTACGAGCAGTACTTC. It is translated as CASSLNGTVRWKGGYEQYF.

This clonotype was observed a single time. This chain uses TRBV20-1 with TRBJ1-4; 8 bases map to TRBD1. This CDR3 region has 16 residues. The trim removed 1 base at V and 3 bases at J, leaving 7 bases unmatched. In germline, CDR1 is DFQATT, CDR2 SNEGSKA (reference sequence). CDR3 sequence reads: CSARVSDRAANEKLFF. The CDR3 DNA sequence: TGCAGTGCTAGAGTATCGGACAGGGCGGCTAATGAAAAACTGTTTTTT.